The clone carrying this T cell receptor beta chain showed up just a few times. This record comes from a study of blood T cell repertoires in COVID-19. Study context: The United States, Italy and Spain were the sources of the acute and convalescent COVID-19 samples. The cDNA or gDNA used as material had been derived from T cells, B-cell-depleted T cells, or PBMCs.

The ends lost 5 bases at V and 5 bases at J; junction bases unmatched: 11. CDR1 and CDR2 (germline): MDHEN, SYDVKM. The CDR3 is 16 residues long. Source study methods: Estimates of nucleated cell counts were drawn from the amplification of reference gene primers. TCRdb keeps only in-frame clones here, not all; method: immunoSEQ multiplex PCR. That table furnishes V, J and clone size, whereas the DNA furnished D and trimming. Here the sample spans about 45,000 clones, over 75% being singletons. V usage is TRBV28 and J usage is TRBJ1-5; 8 bases map to TRBD1. The sample comprised peripheral blood. This TCR came from a human donor in a cohort sampled during active COVID-19. Here the CDR3 DNA reads TGTGCCAGCAGTCCCCCAGCGACAGGGGTGTATCAGCCCCAGCATTTT. The encoded protein is CASSPPATGVYQPQHF.